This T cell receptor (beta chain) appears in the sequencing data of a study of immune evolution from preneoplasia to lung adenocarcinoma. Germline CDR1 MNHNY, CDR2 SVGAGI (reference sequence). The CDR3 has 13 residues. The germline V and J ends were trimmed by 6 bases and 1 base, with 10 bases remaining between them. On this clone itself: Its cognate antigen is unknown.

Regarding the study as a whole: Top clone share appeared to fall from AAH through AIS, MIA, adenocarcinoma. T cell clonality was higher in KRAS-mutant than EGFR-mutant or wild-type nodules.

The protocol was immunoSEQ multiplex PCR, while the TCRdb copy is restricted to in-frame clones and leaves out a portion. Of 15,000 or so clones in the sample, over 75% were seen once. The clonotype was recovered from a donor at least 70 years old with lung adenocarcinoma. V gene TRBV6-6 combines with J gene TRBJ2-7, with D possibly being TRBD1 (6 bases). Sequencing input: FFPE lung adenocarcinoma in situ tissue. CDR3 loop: CASSRGQSYEQYF. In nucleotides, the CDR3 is TGTGCCAGCAGCCGAGGACAGTCCTACGAGCAGTACTTC.